This T cell receptor beta chain appears in the sequencing data of a study of T cells in localized non-small cell lung cancer. Study-wide results and limits: Of the tissues analyzed, uninvolved adjacent lung showed maximal T cell clonality, greater than tumor. The study sequenced only one region of the tumor. As a result, intratumor heterogeneity could not be excluded and remains possible. For the top 100 tumor clones, a median around 55 also appeared in adjacent lung. Elevated blood T cell density was associated with longer overall survival.

Germline CDR1 is LNHDA and CDR2 is SQIVND (reference sequence). V lost 4 bases and J lost 4, with 11 bases in between. This CDR3 region has 14 residues. Profiling relied on immunoSEQ multiplex PCR, and the TCRdb table lists in-frame clones only, not all of them. This table has 1,500 or so clones, 25% appearing once. This clone is large in the sample. Its antigen is not known. The TCR was taken from a woman between 35 and 75 years old with stage I lung adenocarcinoma. The chain uses TRBV19 and TRBJ2-1; D may correspond to TRBD1 or TRBD2 (5 bases each). The source material was lung tumor tissue, sampled before any cancer treatment. This chain's CDR3 is CASSTGTEYNEQFF. In DNA, the CDR3 is TGTGCCAGTAGTACCGGGACCGAGTACAATGAGCAGTTCTTC.